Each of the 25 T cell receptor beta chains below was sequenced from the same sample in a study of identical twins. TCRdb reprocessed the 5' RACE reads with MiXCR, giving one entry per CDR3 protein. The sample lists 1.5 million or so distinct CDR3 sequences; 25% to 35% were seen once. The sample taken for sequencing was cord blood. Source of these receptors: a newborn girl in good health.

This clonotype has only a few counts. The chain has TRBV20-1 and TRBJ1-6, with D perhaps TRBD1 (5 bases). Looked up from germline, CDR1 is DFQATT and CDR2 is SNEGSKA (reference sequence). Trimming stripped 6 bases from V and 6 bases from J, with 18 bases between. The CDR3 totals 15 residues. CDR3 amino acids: CSARPQGRTNSPLHF. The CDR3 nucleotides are TGCAGTGCCCGACCCCAGGGCAGGACTAATTCACCCCTCCACTTT.

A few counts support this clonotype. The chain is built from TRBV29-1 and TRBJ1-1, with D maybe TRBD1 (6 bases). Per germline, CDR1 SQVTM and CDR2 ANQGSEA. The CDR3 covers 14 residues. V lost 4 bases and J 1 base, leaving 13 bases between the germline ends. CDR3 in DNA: TGCAGCGTTGTTGGGGGCAGACCGAACACTGAAGCTTTCTTT. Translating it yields CSVVGGRPNTEAFF.

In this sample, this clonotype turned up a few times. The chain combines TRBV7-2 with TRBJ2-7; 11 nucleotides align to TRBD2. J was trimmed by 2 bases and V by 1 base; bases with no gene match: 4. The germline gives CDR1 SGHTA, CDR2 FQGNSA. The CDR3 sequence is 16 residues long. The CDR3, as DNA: TGTGCCAGCAGCTTAGTTTCTAGCGGGGGGACCTACGAGCAGTACTTC. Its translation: CASSLVSSGGTYEQYF.

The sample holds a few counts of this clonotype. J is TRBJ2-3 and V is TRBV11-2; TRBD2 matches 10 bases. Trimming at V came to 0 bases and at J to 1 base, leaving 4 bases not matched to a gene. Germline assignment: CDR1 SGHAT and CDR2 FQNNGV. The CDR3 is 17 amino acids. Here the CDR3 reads CASSLEGLAGGTDTQYF. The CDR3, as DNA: TGTGCCAGCAGCTTAGAGGGGCTAGCGGGAGGCACAGATACGCAGTATTTT. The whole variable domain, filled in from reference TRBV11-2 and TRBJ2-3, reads EAGVAQSPRYKIIEKRQSVAFWCNPISGHATLYWYQQILGQGPKLLIQFQNNGVVDDSQLPKDRFSAERLKGVDSTLKIQPAKLEDSAVYLCASSLEGLAGGTDTQYFGPGTRLTVL.

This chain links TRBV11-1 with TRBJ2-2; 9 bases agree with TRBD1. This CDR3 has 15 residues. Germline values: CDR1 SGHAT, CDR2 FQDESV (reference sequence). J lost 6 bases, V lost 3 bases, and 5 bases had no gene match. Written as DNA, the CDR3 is TGTGCCAGCAGCTTGTACAGGGGGCGATCCGGGGAGCTGTTTTTT. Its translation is CASSLYRGRSGELFF.

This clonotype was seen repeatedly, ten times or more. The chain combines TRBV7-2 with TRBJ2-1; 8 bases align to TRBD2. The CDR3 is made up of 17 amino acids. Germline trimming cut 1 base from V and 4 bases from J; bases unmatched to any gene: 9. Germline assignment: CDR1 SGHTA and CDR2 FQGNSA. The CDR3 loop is CASSLGSGTSKYNEQFF. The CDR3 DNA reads TGTGCCAGCAGCTTAGGATCCGGGACTAGTAAATACAATGAGCAGTTCTTC.

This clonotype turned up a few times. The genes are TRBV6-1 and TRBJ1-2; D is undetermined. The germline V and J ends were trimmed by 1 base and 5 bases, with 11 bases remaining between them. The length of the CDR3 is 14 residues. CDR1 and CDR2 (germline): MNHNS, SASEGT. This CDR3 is CASSEGGISYGYTF. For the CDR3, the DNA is TGTGCCAGCAGTGAAGGCGGAATCTCTTATGGCTACACCTTC.

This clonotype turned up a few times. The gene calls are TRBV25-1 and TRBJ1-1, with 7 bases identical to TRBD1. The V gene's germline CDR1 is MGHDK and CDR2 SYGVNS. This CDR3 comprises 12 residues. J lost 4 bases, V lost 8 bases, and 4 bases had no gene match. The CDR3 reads CASGRTGTEAFF. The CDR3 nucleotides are TGTGCCAGCGGCCGGACAGGCACTGAAGCTTTCTTT. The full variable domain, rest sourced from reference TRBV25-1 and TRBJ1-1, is EADIYQTPRYLVIGTGKKITLECSQTMGHDKMYWYQQDPGMELHLIHYSYGVNSTEKGDLSSESTVSRIRTEHFPLTLESARPSHTSQYLCASGRTGTEAFFGQGTRLTVV.

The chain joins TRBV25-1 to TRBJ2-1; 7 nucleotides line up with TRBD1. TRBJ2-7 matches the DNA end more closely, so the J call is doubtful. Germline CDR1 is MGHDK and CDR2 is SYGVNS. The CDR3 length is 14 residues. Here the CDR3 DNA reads TGTGCCAGCACCAACGGACAGGAGGTCAATGAGCAGTACTTC. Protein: CASTNGQEVNEQYF.

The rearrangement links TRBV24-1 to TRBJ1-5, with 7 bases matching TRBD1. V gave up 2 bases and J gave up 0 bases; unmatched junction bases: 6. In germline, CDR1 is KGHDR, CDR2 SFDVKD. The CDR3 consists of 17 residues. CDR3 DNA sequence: TGTGCCACCAGTGATTCTGGGACAGCAAATAGCAATCAGCCCCAGCATTTT. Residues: CATSDSGTANSNQPQHF.

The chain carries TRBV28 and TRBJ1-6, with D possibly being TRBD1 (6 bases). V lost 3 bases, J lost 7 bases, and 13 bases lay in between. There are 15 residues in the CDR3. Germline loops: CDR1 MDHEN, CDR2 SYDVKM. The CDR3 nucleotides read TGTGCCAGCAGTTTTCGAGACAGGTTCAATTCACCCCTCCACTTT. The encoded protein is CASSFRDRFNSPLHF.

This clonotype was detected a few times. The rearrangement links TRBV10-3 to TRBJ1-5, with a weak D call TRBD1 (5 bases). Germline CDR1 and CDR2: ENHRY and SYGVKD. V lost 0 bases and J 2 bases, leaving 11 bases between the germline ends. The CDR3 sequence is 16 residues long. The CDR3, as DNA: TGTGCCATCAGTGAGTCGACAGTACGGGGCAATCAGCCCCAGCATTTT. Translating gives CAISESTVRGNQPQHF.

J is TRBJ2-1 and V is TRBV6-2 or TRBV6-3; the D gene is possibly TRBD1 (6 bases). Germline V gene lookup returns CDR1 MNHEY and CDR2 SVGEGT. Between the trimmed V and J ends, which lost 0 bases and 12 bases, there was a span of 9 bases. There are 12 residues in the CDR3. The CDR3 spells CASSYSGAAQFF. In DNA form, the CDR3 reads TGTGCCAGCAGTTACTCGGGGGCGGCGCAGTTCTTC.

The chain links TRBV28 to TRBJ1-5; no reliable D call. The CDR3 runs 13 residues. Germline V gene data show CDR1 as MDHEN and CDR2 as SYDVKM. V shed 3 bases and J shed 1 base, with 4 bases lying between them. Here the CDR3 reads CASSLQSNQPQHF. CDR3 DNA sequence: TGTGCCAGCAGTTTGCAGAGCAATCAGCCCCAGCATTTT.

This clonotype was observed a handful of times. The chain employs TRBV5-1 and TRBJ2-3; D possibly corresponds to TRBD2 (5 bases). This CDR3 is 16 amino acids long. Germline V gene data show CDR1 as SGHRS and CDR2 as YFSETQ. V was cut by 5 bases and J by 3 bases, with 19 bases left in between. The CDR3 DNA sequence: TGCGCCAGCAGGGCCGGGAAGATACTATGGACAGATACGCAGTATTTT. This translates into CASRAGKILWTDTQYF.

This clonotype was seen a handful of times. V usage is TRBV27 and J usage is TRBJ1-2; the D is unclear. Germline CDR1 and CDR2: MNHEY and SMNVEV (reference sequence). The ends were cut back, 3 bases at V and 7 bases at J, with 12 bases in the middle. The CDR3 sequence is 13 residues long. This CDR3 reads CASSFRRRAGYTF. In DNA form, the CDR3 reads TGTGCCAGCAGTTTCCGACGTCGGGCTGGCTACACCTTC.

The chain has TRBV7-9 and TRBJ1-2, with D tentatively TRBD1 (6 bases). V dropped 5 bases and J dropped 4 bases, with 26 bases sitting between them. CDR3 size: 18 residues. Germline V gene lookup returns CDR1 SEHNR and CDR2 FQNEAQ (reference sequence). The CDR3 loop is CASSPLSYDYRVGYGYTF. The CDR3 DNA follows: TGTGCCAGCAGCCCTCTTTCCTACGACTACAGGGTAGGCTATGGCTACACCTTC.

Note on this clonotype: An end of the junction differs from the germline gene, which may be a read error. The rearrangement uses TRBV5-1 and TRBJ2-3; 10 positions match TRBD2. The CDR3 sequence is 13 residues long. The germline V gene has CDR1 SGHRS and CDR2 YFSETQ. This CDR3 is CATGLAATNTQYF. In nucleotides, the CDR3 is TGCGCCACCGGACTAGCGGCCACAAATACGCAGTATTTT. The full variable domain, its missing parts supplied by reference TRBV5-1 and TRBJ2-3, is KAGVTQTPRYLIKTRGQQVTLSCSPISGHRSVSWYQQTPGQGLQFLFEYFSETQRNKGNFPGRFSGRQFSNSRSEMNVSTLELGDSALYLCATGLAATNTQYFGPGTRLTVL.

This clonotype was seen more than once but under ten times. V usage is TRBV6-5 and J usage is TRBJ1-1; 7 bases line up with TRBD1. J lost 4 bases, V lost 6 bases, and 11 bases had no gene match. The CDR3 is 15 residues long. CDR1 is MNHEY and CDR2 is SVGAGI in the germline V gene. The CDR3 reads CASSRNRGTVTEAFF. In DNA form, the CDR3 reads TGTGCCAGCAGCCGAAACAGGGGTACGGTCACTGAAGCTTTCTTT.

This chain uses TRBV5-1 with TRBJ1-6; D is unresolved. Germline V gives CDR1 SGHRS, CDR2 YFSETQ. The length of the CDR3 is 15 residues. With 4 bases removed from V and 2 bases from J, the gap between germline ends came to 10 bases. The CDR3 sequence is CASSAVQPYNSPLHF. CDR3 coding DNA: TGCGCCAGCAGCGCCGTACAGCCCTATAATTCACCCCTCCACTTT.

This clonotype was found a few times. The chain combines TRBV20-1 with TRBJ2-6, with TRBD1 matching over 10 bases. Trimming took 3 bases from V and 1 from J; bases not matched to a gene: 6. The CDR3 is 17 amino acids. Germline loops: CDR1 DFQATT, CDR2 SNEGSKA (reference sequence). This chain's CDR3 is CSARTGGPGSGANVLTF. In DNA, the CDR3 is TGCAGTGCTAGGACAGGGGGCCCAGGGTCTGGGGCCAACGTCCTGACTTTC.

This CDR3 reads CASSTGLLAGGETQYF. CDR3 DNA: TGTGCCAGCAGCACCGGGTTACTAGCGGGGGGGGAGACCCAGTACTTC. The gene calls are TRBV7-2 and TRBJ2-5; 13 bases line up with TRBD2. This CDR3 is built from 16 residues. V trimming: 5 bases; J trimming: 5 bases; junction bases outside the gene matches: 8. Germline V gene data show CDR1 as SGHTA and CDR2 as FQGNSA.

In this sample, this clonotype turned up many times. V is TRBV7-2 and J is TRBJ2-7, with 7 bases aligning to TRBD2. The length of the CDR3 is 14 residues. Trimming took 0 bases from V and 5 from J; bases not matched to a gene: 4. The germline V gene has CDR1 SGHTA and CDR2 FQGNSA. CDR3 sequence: CASSLAALADEQYF. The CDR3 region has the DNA TGTGCCAGCAGCTTAGCTGCTCTAGCGGACGAGCAGTACTTC. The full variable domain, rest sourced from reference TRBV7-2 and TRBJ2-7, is GAGVSQSPSNKVTEKGKDVELRCDPISGHTALYWYRQSLGQGLEFLIYFQGNSAPDKSGLPSDRFSAERTGGSVSTLTIQRTQQEDSAVYLCASSLAALADEQYFGPGTRLTVT.

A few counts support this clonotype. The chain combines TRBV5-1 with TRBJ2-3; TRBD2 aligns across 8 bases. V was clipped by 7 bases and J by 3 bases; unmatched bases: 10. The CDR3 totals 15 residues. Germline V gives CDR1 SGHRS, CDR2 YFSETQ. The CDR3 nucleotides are TGCGCCAGCTATCCTCGCGGGGGGAGAACAGATACGCAGTATTTT. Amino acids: CASYPRGGRTDTQYF.

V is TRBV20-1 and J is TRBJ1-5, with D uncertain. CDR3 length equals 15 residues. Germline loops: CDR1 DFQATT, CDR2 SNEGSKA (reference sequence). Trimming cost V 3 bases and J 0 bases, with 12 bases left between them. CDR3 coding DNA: TGCAGTGCTAGGGACGGGAGCTATAGCAATCAGCCCCAGCATTTT. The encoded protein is CSARDGSYSNQPQHF.